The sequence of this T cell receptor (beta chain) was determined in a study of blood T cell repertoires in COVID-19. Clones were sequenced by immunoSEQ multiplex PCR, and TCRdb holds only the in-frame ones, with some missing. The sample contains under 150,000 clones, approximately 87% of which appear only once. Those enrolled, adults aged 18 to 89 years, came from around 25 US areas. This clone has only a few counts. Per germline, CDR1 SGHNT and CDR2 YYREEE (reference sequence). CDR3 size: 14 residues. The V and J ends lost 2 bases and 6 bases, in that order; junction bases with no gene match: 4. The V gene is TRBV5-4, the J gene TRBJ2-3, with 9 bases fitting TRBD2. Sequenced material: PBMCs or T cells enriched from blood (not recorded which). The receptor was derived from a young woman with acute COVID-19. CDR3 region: CASSFSSGRDTQYF. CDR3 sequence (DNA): TGTGCCAGCAGCTTTTCCAGCGGGAGGGATACGCAGTATTTT.